This T cell receptor (beta chain) was captured by sequencing in a study of blood T cell repertoires in COVID-19. About the study: Some COVID-19 samples were acute and others convalescent; all came from the United States, Italy and Spain.

Authors' data handling: Reference gene primer amplification yielded estimated nucleated cell counts. Measured with immunoSEQ multiplex PCR; TCRdb has only the in-frame clones, and not every one. That table gives V, J and clone size, and the DNA gave D and trimming. In the table there are about 500,000 clones, roughly 89% of which are singletons. The TCR originated in a woman in her forties or fifties with COVID-19, enrolled during active disease. Material: peripheral blood.

This chain's CDR3 is CASRAADNSPLHF. CDR3 bases: TGTGCCAGTAGGGCGGCGGATAATTCACCCCTCCACTTT. The rearrangement uses TRBV19 and TRBJ1-6; D not certain. CDR1 and CDR2 from the germline V gene are LNHDA and SQIVND (reference sequence). V was trimmed by 6 bases and J by 5 bases, leaving 8 bases between them. The CDR3 has 13 residues. Complete variable domain (other parts from reference TRBV19 and TRBJ1-6): DGGITQSPKYLFRKEGQNVTLSCEQNLNHDAMYWYRQDPGQGLRLIYYSQIVNDFQKGDIAEGYSVSREKKESFPLTVTSAQKNPTAFYLCASRAADNSPLHFGNGTRLTVT.